The 8 T cell receptor beta chains reported below all come from one sample, sequenced in a study of blood T cell repertoires in COVID-19. Generated by immunoSEQ multiplex PCR, the TCRdb table keeps only in-frame clones and is missing some. The table includes under 500,000 clones, over 75% detected once. The material sequenced was PBMCs or T cells enriched from blood (not recorded which). All receptors come from a man aged 30 to 39 who had recovered from COVID-19.

This sequence joins TRBV7-6 and TRBJ2-7; D ambiguous. The germline V and J ends were trimmed by 1 base and 6 bases, with 7 bases remaining between them. CDR3 length: 12 amino acids. From germline, CDR1 is SGHVS and CDR2 FNYEAQ. CDR3 in amino acids: CASSLDGSEQYF. In DNA form, the CDR3 reads TGTGCCAGCAGCTTAGATGGCTCCGAGCAGTACTTC.

The J gene is TRBJ1-6, the V gene TRBV6-5; no reliable D call. Per the germline V gene, CDR1 is MNHEY and CDR2 is SVGAGI. Deletions cut 0 bases from V and 4 bases from J, with 7 bases between. The CDR3 is 15 residues long. The CDR3 protein is CASSYSGQYNSPLHF. The CDR3 region has the DNA TGTGCCAGCAGTTACTCTGGCCAGTATAATTCACCCCTCCACTTT.

CDR3 sequence: CASGIQGAPTEAFF. The CDR3 coding sequence is TGTGCTAGTGGTATTCAGGGTGCACCCACTGAAGCTTTCTTT. The rearrangement links TRBV12-5 to TRBJ1-1; D might be TRBD1 (5 bases). This CDR3 comprises 14 residues. Germline lookup yields CDR1 LGHNT and CDR2 FRNRAP. The V end lost 5 bases, the J end lost 4 bases, and 14 bases lay between the germline ends. Full variable domain (remainder filled in from reference TRBV12-5 and TRBJ1-1): DARVTQTPRHKVTEMGQEVTMRCQPILGHNTVFWYRQTMMQGLELLAYFRNRAPLDDSGMPKDRFSAEMPDATLATLKIQPSEPRDSAVYFCASGIQGAPTEAFFGQGTRLTVV.

The rearrangement uses TRBV9 and TRBJ1-5; the match to TRBD1 covers 9 bases. CDR3 size: 15 residues. V gave up 4 bases and J gave up 7 bases; unmatched junction bases: 9. The V gene's germline CDR1 is SGDLS and CDR2 YYNGEE. CDR3 protein: CASSPGQGNSQPQHF. In DNA form, the CDR3 reads TGTGCCAGCAGCCCCGGACAGGGGAATAGCCAGCCCCAGCATTTT.

The rearrangement uses TRBV7-8 and TRBJ1-5, with D hard to call. Trimming pared 5 bases from V and 4 bases from J, leaving 21 bases between. CDR3 length equals 17 residues. CDR1 is SGHVS, CDR2 FQNEAQ, per germline. This CDR3 reads CASSLRLEGSGNQPQHF. Here the CDR3 DNA reads TGTGCCAGCAGCCTAAGATTGGAGGGATCGGGGAATCAGCCCCAGCATTTT.

This chain links TRBV5-1 with TRBJ2-5; D possibly corresponds to TRBD2 (6 bases). Per germline, CDR1 SGHRS and CDR2 YFSETQ. V shed 3 bases and J shed 3 bases, with 18 bases lying between them. CDR3 length: 16 residues. CDR3 bases: TGCGCCAGCAGCTCCCTAAAGTCCGGAGGGAAAGAGACCCAGTACTTC. This sequence encodes CASSSLKSGGKETQYF.

The chain is built from TRBV4-1 and TRBJ2-4; D perhaps matches TRBD2 (5 bases). Looked up from germline, CDR1 is MGHRA and CDR2 is YSYEKL. V was cut by 4 bases and J by 0 bases, with 19 bases left in between. The CDR3 contains 18 residues. The CDR3 DNA reads TGCGCCAGCAGCCCCCGGGGTATGGAGGACCCAGCCAAAAACATTCAGTACTTC. Protein sequence: CASSPRGMEDPAKNIQYF.

The gene calls are TRBV18 and TRBJ1-2; 7 bases map to TRBD1. The CDR3 has 15 residues. Losses at the gene ends were 4 bases for V and 9 bases for J; bases not matched to a gene: 14. Germline V gene data show CDR1 as KGHSH and CDR2 as LQKENI. CDR3 in DNA: TGTGCCAGCTCACTAGGCGCGAAGGGGGCTAGGAGCTACACCTTC. Its protein is CASSLGAKGARSYTF.